This TCR beta chain was recorded in a study of shared clonotypes between healthy human individuals. Notes on this clone: Its antigen is as yet unknown.

Germline V lookup: CDR1 SGHRS, CDR2 YFSETQ. After removal of 5 bases from V and 5 bases from J, the junction contained 7 bases not matched to a gene. The CDR3 is 14 amino acids. Profiled with immunoSEQ multiplex PCR; TCRdb holds only in-frame clones, not every one. The sample carries roughly 2.2 million clones, 93% recorded once. General study points: Sampling included only blood; tissue repertoires likely differ.

The sequencing input was naive CD4+ T cells from PBMCs. As for subset: CD45RA+ positively selected. The receptor comes from a man younger than 35 in good health. Some clones in this sample may be carry-over from other donors' samples. The V gene is TRBV5-1, the J gene TRBJ2-7, with 10 bases fitting TRBD2. The CDR3 protein is CASRLAGGRDEQYF. The CDR3 DNA sequence: TGCGCCAGCAGATTAGCGGGGGGTCGTGACGAGCAGTACTTC.